A single sample gave rise to the 18 T cell receptor beta chains below, sequenced in a study of control samples from healthy donors and cancer patients. Clones were read by immunoSEQ multiplex PCR, and TCRdb kept only the in-frame ones, dropping some. This sample contains 150,000 to 200,000 clones. The source material was blood. Every receptor here comes from a woman between 25 and 40 years old in good health.

The chain joins TRBV15 to TRBJ1-1, with unresolved D. This CDR3 spans 13 amino acids. Germline V gives CDR1 LNHNV, CDR2 YYDKDF (reference sequence). Trimming took off 5 bases at V and 7 bases at J, with 14 bases between the two ends. The DNA of the CDR3 is TGTGCCACCAGCGACCGGAGGGCACTTGAAGCTTTCTTT. This sequence encodes CATSDRRALEAFF.

For the CDR3, the DNA is TGTGCCAGCAGCTTAGCAGAGGCGGGGCGCTATGGCTACACCTTC. Its translation is CASSLAEAGRYGYTF. The rearrangement joins TRBV7-2 to TRBJ1-2, with D tentatively TRBD1 (5 bases). The CDR3 runs 15 residues. Germline assignment: CDR1 SGHTA and CDR2 FQGNSA. Trimming cost V 0 bases and J 4 bases, with 12 bases left between them.

The chain has TRBV7-3 and TRBJ2-3; TRBD2 matches at 7 bases. The CDR3 consists of 13 residues. J was trimmed by 4 bases and V by 2 bases; bases with no gene match: 0. Germline V gene data show CDR1 as SGHTA and CDR2 as FQGTGA. In DNA form, the CDR3 reads TGTGCCAGCAGCTTAGGGAGGGCAGATACGCAGTATTTT. Translating gives CASSLGRADTQYF.

This rearrangement joins TRBV7-2 to TRBJ1-5; D unclear. Germline V CDR1 and CDR2: SGHTA, FQGNSA. The ends were cut back, 5 bases at V and 4 bases at J, with 9 bases in the middle. This CDR3 has 13 residues. CDR3 in amino acids: CASSPGRNQPQHF. CDR3 DNA: TGTGCCAGCAGCCCCGGGCGGAATCAGCCCCAGCATTTT.

The rearrangement links TRBV10-3 to TRBJ1-5; 8 bases fit TRBD1. This CDR3 region has 14 residues. V lost 6 bases, J lost 6 bases, and 7 bases stayed unmatched. Germline loops: CDR1 ENHRY, CDR2 SYGVKD. The CDR3 DNA follows: TGTGCCATCAGGACGACAGGGGAGGGTCAGCCCCAGCATTTT. Amino acid sequence: CAIRTTGEGQPQHF.

This chain connects TRBV4-1 to TRBJ1-2; D not resolved. The germline gives CDR1 MGHRA, CDR2 YSYEKL. The CDR3 is made up of 15 amino acids. The germline V and J ends were trimmed by 4 bases and 2 bases, with 14 bases remaining between them. This CDR3 is CASSPLSTENYGYTF. CDR3 nucleotide sequence: TGCGCCAGCAGCCCGTTATCGACCGAGAACTATGGCTACACCTTC.

V gene TRBV7-2 combines with J gene TRBJ1-3; D remains ambiguous. CDR3 length equals 15 residues. CDR1 is SGHTA and CDR2 is FQGNSA in the germline V gene. V was pared by 0 bases and J by 1 base, with 7 bases between. CDR3 amino acids: CASSLARGSGNTIYF. Here the CDR3 DNA reads TGTGCCAGCAGCTTAGCCCGCGGGTCTGGAAACACCATATATTTT.

V usage is TRBV3-1 (or the pseudogene TRBV3-2) and J usage is TRBJ1-5; possibly TRBD1 for D (6 bases). Germline V gene lookup returns CDR1 LGHDT and CDR2 YNNKEL (reference sequence). With 0 bases removed from V and 7 bases from J, the gap between germline ends came to 13 bases. CDR3 length: 15 residues. The chain's CDR3 is CASSQDPGAGQPQHF. Here the CDR3 DNA reads TGTGCCAGCAGCCAAGATCCGGGGGCCGGGCAGCCCCAGCATTTT.

Of note for this clone: Germline and junction disagree at one end, which may indicate a read error. The chain is built from TRBV27 and TRBJ2-2; no clear D. The CDR3 consists of 13 residues. Germline values: CDR1 MNHEY, CDR2 SMNVEV (reference sequence). The CDR3 loop is CASSLFYNGELFF. DNA of the CDR3: TGTGCCAGCAGCTTATTCTATAACGGGGAGCTGTTTTTT.

This chain uses TRBV6-2 or TRBV6-3 with TRBJ2-3; D is possibly TRBD2 (6 bases). Per germline, CDR1 MNHEY and CDR2 SVGEGT. V was clipped by 2 bases and J by 2 bases, with 14 bases between them. There are 16 residues in the CDR3. Written as DNA, the CDR3 is TGTGCCAGCAGTTACGGGGGGACTTCTCCCACAGATACGCAGTATTTT. As protein: CASSYGGTSPTDTQYF.

V is TRBV18 and J is TRBJ1-1, with 9 bases matching TRBD1. Germline-derived CDR1 and CDR2 are KGHSH and LQKENI. The trim removed 2 bases at V and 5 bases at J, leaving 3 bases unmatched. There are 14 residues in the CDR3. CDR3 sequence (DNA): TGTGCCAGCTCACCAAGGACAGGGGAGACTGAAGCTTTCTTT. Its translation: CASSPRTGETEAFF.

The chain recombines TRBV3-1 (or the pseudogene TRBV3-2) with TRBJ1-2; 7 nucleotides agree with TRBD1. This CDR3 spans 13 amino acids. Losses at the gene ends were 4 bases for V and 3 bases for J; bases not matched to a gene: 2. Germline values: CDR1 LGHDT, CDR2 YNNKEL (reference sequence). DNA of the CDR3: TGTGCCAGCAGCCTCGGGACAGACTATGGCTACACCTTC. Its protein product is CASSLGTDYGYTF.

The V gene is TRBV7-2, the J gene TRBJ2-1, with 11 bases lining up with TRBD1. The CDR3 contains 15 residues. Germline lookup yields CDR1 SGHTA and CDR2 FQGNSA. J gave up 6 bases and V 1 base, and 2 bases lay outside the gene matches. The CDR3 protein is CASSLGGTGGNEQFF. Here the CDR3 DNA reads TGTGCCAGCAGCTTAGGCGGGACAGGGGGCAATGAGCAGTTCTTC.

The CDR3 DNA follows: TGTGCCAGCAGCTTGTTGGTTGGACACCTTAGCAATCAGCCCCAGCATTTT. Its protein product is CASSLLVGHLSNQPQHF. The genes are TRBV5-5 and TRBJ1-5; possible D gene TRBD1, 5 bases. Trimming left V 1 base short and J 0 bases short, with 14 bases between. This CDR3 contains 17 residues. Germline CDR1 and CDR2: SGHKS and YYEKEE (reference sequence).

This chain joins TRBV3-1 (or the pseudogene TRBV3-2) and TRBJ1-5; D is uncertain. CDR3 length: 13 residues. V dropped 0 bases and J dropped 6 bases, with 6 bases sitting between them. Germline V lookup: CDR1 LGHDT, CDR2 YNNKEL (reference sequence). The CDR3 bases are TGTGCCAGCAGCCAAGATCGCAGTCAGCCCCAGCATTTT. This codes for CASSQDRSQPQHF.

V is TRBV12-3 or TRBV12-4 and J is TRBJ1-2; a possible D gene is TRBD1 (5 bases). The V end was cut by 5 bases, the J end by 4 bases, with 11 bases between. CDR3 length equals 13 residues. The CDR3 protein is CASSQTGSYGYTF. For the CDR3, the DNA is TGTGCCAGCAGTCAAACAGGCTCCTATGGCTACACCTTC.

The chain has TRBV3-1 (or the pseudogene TRBV3-2) and TRBJ2-1, with 8 bases matching TRBD2. Germline assignment: CDR1 LGHDT and CDR2 YNNKEL (reference sequence). Germline trimming cut 3 bases from V and 6 bases from J; bases unmatched to any gene: 4. The CDR3 length is 14 residues. CDR3 nucleotide sequence: TGTGCCAGCAGCCACCTAAGCGGGGGCAATGAGCAGTTCTTC. This sequence encodes CASSHLSGGNEQFF.

This chain connects TRBV4-2 to TRBJ1-2, with a weak D call TRBD1 (6 bases). The V gene lost 0 bases and the J gene lost 2 bases, with 13 bases spanning the gap. Germline CDR1 reads LGHNA; CDR2 reads YNFKEQ. The CDR3 consists of 16 residues. CDR3 sequence reads: CASSQEKRGQNYGYTF. Here the CDR3 DNA reads TGTGCCAGCAGCCAAGAAAAACGAGGACAGAACTATGGCTACACCTTC.